This T cell receptor beta chain is drawn from a study of T cell repertoires in cytomegalovirus infection. At the level of the study: Signatures in public TCR beta sequences pointed to both CMV infection and matching HLA type. General study results and limits: Predominance within the ex vivo response was attributable to HLA-C-restricted CMV-specific TCR beta clonotypes. Using cumulative public TCR beta family frequency, the authors identified those who carried CMV together with the relevant HLA.

In regard to this clonotype: Its antigen remains unidentified.

One entry per CDR3 protein, called by TCRdb with MiXCR from the reads. The data show about 740,000 distinct CDR3 sequences, with around 35% seen just once and 15% to 20% held by the top ten. Per germline, CDR1 SEHNR and CDR2 FQNEAQ (reference sequence). The V and J ends lost 1 base and 5 bases, in that order; junction bases with no gene match: 4. The CDR3 covers 14 residues. The chain links TRBV7-9 to TRBJ2-5; 7 positions match TRBD2. This sequence was found in a human donor in good health (CMV status not recorded). Some clones in this sample may be carry-over from other donors' samples. Material: cultured PBMCs, obtained from culture after CMV antigen stimulation. In DNA, the CDR3 is TGTGCCAGCAGCTTAGGGACTAGATGGGAGACCCAGTACTTC. This sequence encodes CASSLGTRWETQYF.